Given below is one T cell receptor beta chain in context. The antigen remains unidentified. Other DNA sequences of this sample code for an identical CDR3. This CDR3 contains 13 residues. The junction had 0 bases not matched to a gene; V was cut back by 4 bases and J by 3 bases. Per the germline V gene, CDR1 is MNHEY and CDR2 is SMNVEV (reference sequence). These data are taken from a study of shared clonotypes between healthy human individuals. Study-wide findings and caveats: Although depth was large, rarefaction showed that sequencing of the sorted subsets was incomplete.

Naive CD8 cells, CD45RO-negative and positively selected for CCR7, excluded terminally differentiated effector memory CD45RA+ cells. TCRdb keeps only in-frame clones here, not all; method: immunoSEQ multiplex PCR. Of about 2.1 million clones listed, over 85% are singletons. Sequenced input: naive CD8+ T cells from PBMCs. The TCR comes from a man aged 18 to 30 in good health. Some clones in this sample may be carry-over from other donors' samples. The rearrangement joins TRBV27 to TRBJ2-1; 7 nucleotides line up with TRBD1. The CDR3 DNA follows: TGTGCCAGCAGTTGGGACAGCTACAATGAGCAGTTCTTC. Encoded protein: CASSWDSYNEQFF.